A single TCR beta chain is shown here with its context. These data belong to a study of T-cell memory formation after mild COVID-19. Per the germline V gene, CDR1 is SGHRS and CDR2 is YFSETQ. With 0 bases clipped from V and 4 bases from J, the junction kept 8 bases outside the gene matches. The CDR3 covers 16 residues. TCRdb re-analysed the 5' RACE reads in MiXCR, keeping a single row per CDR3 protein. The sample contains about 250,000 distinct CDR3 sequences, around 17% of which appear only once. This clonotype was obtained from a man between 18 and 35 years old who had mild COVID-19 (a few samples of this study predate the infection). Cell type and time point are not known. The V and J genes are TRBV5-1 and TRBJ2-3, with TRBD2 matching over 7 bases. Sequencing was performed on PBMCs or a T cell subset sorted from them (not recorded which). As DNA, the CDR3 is TGCGCCAGCAGCTTGGAGGGGTACGCGGGGGCAGATACGCAGTATTTT. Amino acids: CASSLEGYAGADTQYF. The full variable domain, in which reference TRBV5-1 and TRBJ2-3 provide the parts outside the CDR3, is KAGVTQTPRYLIKTRGQQVTLSCSPISGHRSVSWYQQTPGQGLQFLFEYFSETQRNKGNFPGRFSGRQFSNSRSEMNVSTLELGDSALYLCASSLEGYAGADTQYFGPGTRLTVL.